The clone carrying this T cell receptor (beta chain) was observed once. One Seattle source followed patients from active infection through their disease course. The data were obtained in a study of blood T cell repertoires in COVID-19. About the research overall: Samples of COVID-19 (acute and convalescent) were obtained from the United States, Italy and Spain. PBMCs, B-cell-depleted T cells, or T cells provided the cDNA or gDNA that made up the material.

The CDR3 is made up of 15 amino acids. Germline assignment: CDR1 LNHNV and CDR2 YYDKDF (reference sequence). Trimming cost V 1 base and J 3 bases, with 7 bases left between them. The table came from immunoSEQ multiplex PCR; TCRdb's copy has only in-frame clones and leaves some out. The sample contains fewer than 200,000 clones, 80% to 90% of which appear only once. The sequenced sample was peripheral blood. The chain links TRBV15 to TRBJ1-6; D is unresolved. The origin of this receptor is a woman aged 60 to 75 with COVID-19, enrolled during active disease. The CDR3, as DNA: TGTGCCACCAGCAGAGGGGGAGGCTATAATTCACCCCTCCACTTT. As protein: CATSRGGGYNSPLHF.